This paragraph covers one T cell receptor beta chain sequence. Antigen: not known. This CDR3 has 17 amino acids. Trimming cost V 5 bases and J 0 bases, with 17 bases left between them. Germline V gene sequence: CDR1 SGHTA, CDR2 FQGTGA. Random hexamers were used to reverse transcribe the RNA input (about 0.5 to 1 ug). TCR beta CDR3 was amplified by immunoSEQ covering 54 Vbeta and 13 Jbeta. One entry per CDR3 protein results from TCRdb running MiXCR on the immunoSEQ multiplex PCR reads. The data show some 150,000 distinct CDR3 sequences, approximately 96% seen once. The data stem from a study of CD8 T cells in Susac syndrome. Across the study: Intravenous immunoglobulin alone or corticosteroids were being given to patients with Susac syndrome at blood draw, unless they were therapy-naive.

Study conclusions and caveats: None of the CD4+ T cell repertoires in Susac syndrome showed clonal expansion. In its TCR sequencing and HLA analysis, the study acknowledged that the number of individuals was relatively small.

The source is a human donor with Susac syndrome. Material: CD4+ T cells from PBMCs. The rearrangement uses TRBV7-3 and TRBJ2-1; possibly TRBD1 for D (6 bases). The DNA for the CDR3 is TGTGCCAGCAGCCCACAGGGAATGCGGTTCTCCTACAATGAGCAGTTCTTC. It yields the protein CASSPQGMRFSYNEQFF.